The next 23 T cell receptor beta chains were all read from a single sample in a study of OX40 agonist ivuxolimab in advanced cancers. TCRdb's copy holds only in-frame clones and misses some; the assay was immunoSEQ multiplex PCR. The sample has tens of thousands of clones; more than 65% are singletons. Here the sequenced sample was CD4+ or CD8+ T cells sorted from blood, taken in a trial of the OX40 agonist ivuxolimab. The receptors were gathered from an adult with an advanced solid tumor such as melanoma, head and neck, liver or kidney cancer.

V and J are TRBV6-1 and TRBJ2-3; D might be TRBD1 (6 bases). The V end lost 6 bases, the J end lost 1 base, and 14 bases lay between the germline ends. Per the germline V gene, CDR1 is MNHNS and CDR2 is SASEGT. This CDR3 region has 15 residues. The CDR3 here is CASSPYRQGTDTQYF. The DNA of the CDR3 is TGTGCCAGCAGCCCCTACCGACAGGGCACAGATACGCAGTATTTT.

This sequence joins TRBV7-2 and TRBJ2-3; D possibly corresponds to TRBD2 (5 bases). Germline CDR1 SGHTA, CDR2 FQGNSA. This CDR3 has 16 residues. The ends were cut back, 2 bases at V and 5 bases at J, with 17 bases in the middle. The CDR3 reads CASSLLRGPGGDTQYF. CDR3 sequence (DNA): TGTGCCAGCAGCTTATTGCGCGGGCCCGGAGGAGATACGCAGTATTTT.

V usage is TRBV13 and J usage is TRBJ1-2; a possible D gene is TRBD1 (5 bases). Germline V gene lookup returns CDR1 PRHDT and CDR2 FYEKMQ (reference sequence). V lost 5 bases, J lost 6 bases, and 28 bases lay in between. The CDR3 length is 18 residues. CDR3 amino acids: CASSPSGGVGGLANGYTF. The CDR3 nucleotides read TGTGCCAGCAGCCCCAGTGGGGGTGTTGGGGGTTTGGCGAATGGCTACACCTTC.

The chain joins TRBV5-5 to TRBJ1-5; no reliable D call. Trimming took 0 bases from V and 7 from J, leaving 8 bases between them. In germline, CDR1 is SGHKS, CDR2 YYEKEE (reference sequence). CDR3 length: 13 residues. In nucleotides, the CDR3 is TGTGCCAGCAGCTTGGGTACTGACCAGCCCCAGCATTTT. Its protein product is CASSLGTDQPQHF.

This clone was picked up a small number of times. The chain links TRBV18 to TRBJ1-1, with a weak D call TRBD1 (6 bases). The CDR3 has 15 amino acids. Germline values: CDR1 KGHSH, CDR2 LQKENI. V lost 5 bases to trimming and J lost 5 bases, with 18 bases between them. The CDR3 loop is CASSSEGGWRTEAFF. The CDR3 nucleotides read TGTGCCAGCTCATCCGAGGGGGGGTGGAGGACTGAAGCTTTCTTT.

DNA of the CDR3: TGTGCCAGCAGCTCCCAGGGAGTCCGGCAGTACTTC. It is translated as CASSSQGVRQYF. V usage is TRBV7-9 and J usage is TRBJ2-7; D tentatively reads TRBD1 or TRBD2 (5 bases each). The length of the CDR3 is 12 residues. Germline V gene data show CDR1 as SEHNR and CDR2 as FQNEAQ (reference sequence). Trimming cost V 4 bases and J 9 bases, with 13 bases left between them.

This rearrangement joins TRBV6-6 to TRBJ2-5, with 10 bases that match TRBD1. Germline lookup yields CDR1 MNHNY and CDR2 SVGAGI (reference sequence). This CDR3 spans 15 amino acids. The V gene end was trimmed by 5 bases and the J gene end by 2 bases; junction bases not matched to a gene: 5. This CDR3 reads CASSPPGQGQETQYF. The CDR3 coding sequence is TGTGCCAGCAGTCCGCCGGGACAGGGGCAAGAGACCCAGTACTTC.

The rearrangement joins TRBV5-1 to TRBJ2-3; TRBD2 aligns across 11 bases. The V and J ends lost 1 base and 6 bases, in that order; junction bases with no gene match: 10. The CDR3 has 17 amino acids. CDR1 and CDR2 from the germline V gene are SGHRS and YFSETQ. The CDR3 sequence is CASSLRYSGGAKDTQYF. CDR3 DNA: TGCGCCAGCAGCTTGCGCTATAGCGGGGGGGCAAAGGATACGCAGTATTTT. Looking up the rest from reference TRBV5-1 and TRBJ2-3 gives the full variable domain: KAGVTQTPRYLIKTRGQQVTLSCSPISGHRSVSWYQQTPGQGLQFLFEYFSETQRNKGNFPGRFSGRQFSNSRSEMNVSTLELGDSALYLCASSLRYSGGAKDTQYFGPGTRLTVL.

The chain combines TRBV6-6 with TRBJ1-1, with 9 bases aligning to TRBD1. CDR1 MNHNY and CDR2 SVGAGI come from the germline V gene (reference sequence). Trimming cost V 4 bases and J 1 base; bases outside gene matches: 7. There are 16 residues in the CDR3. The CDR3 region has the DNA TGTGCCAGCAGTTCGTCGGGACAGGGCCCGAACACTGAAGCTTTCTTT. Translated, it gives CASSSSGQGPNTEAFF.

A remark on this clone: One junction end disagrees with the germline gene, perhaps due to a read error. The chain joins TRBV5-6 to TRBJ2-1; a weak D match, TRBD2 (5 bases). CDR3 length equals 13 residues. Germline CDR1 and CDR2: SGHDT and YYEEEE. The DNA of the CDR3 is TGTGCCAGCAGCTTGGAGTCTGGTCGGACCGGGATCTTC. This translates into CASSLESGRTGIF.

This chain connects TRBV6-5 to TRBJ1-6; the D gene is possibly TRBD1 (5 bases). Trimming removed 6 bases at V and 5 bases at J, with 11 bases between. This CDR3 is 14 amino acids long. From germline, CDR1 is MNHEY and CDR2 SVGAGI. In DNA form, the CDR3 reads TGTGCCAGCAGCAGGGACCGAGATAATTCACCCCTCCACTTT. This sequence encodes CASSRDRDNSPLHF.

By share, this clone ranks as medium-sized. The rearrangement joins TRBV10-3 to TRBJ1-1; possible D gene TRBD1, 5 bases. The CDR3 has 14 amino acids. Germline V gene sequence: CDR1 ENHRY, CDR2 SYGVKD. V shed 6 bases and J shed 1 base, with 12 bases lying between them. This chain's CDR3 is CAISRQTQNTEAFF. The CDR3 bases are TGTGCCATCAGCAGACAGACCCAGAACACTGAAGCTTTCTTT.

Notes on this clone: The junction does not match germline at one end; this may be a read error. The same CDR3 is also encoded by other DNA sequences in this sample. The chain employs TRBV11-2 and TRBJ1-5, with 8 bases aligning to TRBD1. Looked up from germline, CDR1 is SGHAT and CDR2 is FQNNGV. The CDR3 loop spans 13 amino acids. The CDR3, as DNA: TGTGCCAGCAGCCTAGACAGGGGACAGCCCCAGCATTTT. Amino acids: CASSLDRGQPQHF.

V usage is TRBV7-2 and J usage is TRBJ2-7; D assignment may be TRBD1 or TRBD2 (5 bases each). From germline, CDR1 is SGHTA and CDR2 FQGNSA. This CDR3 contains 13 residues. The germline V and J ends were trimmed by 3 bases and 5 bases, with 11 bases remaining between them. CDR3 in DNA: TGTGCCAGCAGCTTGGGACCGTCTAACGAGCAGTACTTC. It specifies CASSLGPSNEQYF.

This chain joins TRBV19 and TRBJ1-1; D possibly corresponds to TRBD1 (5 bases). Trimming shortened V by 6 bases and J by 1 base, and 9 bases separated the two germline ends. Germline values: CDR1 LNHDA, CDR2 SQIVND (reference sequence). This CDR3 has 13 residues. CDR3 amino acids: CASSIQENTEAFF. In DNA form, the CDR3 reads TGTGCCAGTAGCATACAGGAGAACACTGAAGCTTTCTTT. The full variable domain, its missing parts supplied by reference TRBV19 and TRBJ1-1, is DGGITQSPKYLFRKEGQNVTLSCEQNLNHDAMYWYRQDPGQGLRLIYYSQIVNDFQKGDIAEGYSVSREKKESFPLTVTSAQKNPTAFYLCASSIQENTEAFFGQGTRLTVV.

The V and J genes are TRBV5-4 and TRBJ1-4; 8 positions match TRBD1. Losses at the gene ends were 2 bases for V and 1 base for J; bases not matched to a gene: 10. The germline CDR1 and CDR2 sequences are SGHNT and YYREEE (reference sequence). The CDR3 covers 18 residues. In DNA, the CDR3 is TGTGCCAGCAGCTTTAGGGCAGGGGGCGCCGGAACTAATGAAAAACTGTTTTTT. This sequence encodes CASSFRAGGAGTNEKLFF.

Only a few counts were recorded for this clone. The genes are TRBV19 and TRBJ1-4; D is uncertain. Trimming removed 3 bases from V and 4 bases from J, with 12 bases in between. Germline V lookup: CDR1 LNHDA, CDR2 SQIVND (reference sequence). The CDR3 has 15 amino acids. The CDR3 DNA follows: TGTGCCAGTAGTATGGGCAGCAGTCTTAATGAAAAACTGTTTTTT. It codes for CASSMGSSLNEKLFF.

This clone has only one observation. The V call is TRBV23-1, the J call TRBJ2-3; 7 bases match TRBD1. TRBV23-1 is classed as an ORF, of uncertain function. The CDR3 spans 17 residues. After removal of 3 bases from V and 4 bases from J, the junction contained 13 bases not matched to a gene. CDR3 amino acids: CASSQFEGQLFSDTQYF. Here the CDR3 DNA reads TGCGCCAGCAGTCAGTTTGAGGGACAGCTATTTTCAGATACGCAGTATTTT.

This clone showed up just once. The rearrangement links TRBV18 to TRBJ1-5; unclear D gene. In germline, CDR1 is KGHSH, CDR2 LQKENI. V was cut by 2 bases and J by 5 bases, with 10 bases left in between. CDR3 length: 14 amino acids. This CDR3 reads CASSPNPGHQPQHF. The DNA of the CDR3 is TGTGCCAGCTCACCAAACCCAGGCCATCAGCCCCAGCATTTT.

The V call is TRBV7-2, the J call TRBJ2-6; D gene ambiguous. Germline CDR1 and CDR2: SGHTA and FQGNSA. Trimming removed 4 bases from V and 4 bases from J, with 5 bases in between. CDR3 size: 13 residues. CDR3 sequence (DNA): TGTGCCAGCAGCTCTACCGGGGCCAACGTCCTGACTTTC. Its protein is CASSSTGANVLTF.

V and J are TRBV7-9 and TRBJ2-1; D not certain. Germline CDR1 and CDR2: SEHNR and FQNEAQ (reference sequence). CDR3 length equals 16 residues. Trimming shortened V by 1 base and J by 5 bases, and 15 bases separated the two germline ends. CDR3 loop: CASSLGSVRMNNEQFF. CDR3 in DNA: TGTGCCAGCAGCTTAGGGTCGGTCAGGATGAACAATGAGCAGTTCTTC.

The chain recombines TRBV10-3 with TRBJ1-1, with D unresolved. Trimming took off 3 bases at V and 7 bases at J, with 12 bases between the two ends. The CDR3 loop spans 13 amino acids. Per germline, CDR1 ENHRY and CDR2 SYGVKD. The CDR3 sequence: CAISDSSPGEAFF. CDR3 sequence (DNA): TGTGCCATCAGTGATTCAAGTCCGGGTGAAGCTTTCTTT.

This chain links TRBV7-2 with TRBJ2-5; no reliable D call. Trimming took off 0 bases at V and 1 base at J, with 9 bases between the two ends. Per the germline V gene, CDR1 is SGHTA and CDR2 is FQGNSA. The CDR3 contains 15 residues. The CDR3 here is CASSLARSIQETQYF. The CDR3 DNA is TGTGCCAGCAGCTTAGCGAGATCGATCCAAGAGACCCAGTACTTC.